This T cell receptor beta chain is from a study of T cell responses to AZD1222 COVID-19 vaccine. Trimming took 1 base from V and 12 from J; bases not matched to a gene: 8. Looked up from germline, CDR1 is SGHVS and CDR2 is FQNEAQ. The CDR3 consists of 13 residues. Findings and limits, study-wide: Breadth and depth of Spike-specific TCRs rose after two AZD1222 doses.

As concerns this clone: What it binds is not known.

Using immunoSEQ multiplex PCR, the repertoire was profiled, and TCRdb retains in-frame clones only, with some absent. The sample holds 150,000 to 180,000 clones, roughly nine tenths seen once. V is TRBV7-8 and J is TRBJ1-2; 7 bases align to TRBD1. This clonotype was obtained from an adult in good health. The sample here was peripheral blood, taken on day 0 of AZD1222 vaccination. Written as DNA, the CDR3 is TGTGCCAGCAGCTTAGGGCAGGGGGAGACGAACACCTTC. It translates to CASSLGQGETNTF.